The 18 T cell receptor beta chains presented below share a single source sample, sequenced in a study of shared clonotypes between healthy human individuals. Using immunoSEQ multiplex PCR, the repertoire was profiled, and TCRdb retains in-frame clones only, with some absent. The top ten hold 0.1% to 0.15% of the sample, which has 2,100,000 or so clones, roughly 95% seen once. The sequenced sample consisted of naive CD4+ T cells sorted from blood. Subset indicated: CD45RA+ positively selected. These receptor sequences come from a man aged 18 to 30 in good health.

DNA for the CDR3: TGTGCCAGCGGGGGAACAGGACGAGGCACCGGGGAGCTGTTTTTT. Its translation is CASGGTGRGTGELFF. J is TRBJ2-2 and V is TRBV2; D tentatively reads TRBD1 or TRBD2 (5 bases each). Germline V gene data show CDR1 as SNHLY and CDR2 as FYNNEI. The ends were cut back, 8 bases at V and 4 bases at J, with 17 bases in the middle. The CDR3 totals 15 residues.

This sequence joins TRBV7-2 and TRBJ2-7; the match to TRBD2 covers 9 bases. The V and J ends lost 2 bases and 2 bases, in that order; junction bases with no gene match: 7. Germline-derived CDR1 and CDR2 are SGHTA and FQGNSA. There are 16 residues in the CDR3. CDR3 nucleotides: TGTGCCAGCAGCTTACTAGCGGGAAATAGACCCTACGAGCAGTACTTC. Protein product: CASSLLAGNRPYEQYF.

This chain links TRBV28 with TRBJ2-3; 8 nucleotides match TRBD2. CDR1 and CDR2 from the germline V gene are MDHEN and SYDVKM. CDR3 length: 17 amino acids. V lost 4 bases, J lost 4 bases, and 13 bases stayed unmatched. CDR3 sequence: CASSSRGLALGADTQYF. The CDR3 nucleotides are TGTGCCAGCAGTTCCCGCGGACTAGCCCTAGGCGCAGATACGCAGTATTTT.

This rearrangement joins TRBV11-2 to TRBJ2-7, with D maybe TRBD1 (5 bases). V lost 5 bases to trimming and J lost 2 bases, with 7 bases between them. The CDR3 totals 12 residues. Germline V gene sequence: CDR1 SGHAT, CDR2 FQNNGV. The CDR3, as DNA: TGTGCCAGCAGCCAGGGTGCCTACGAGCAGTACTTC. Protein: CASSQGAYEQYF.

This clone was detected once. The chain links TRBV5-4 to TRBJ1-2, with 7 positions matching TRBD1. Germline assignment: CDR1 SGHNT and CDR2 YYREEE (reference sequence). This CDR3 has 15 amino acids. The J segment lost 1 base and the V segment lost 5 bases, leaving 8 bases of the junction unmatched. CDR3 sequence: CASSQTGDRNYGYTF. CDR3 DNA: TGTGCCAGCAGTCAAACAGGGGATCGTAACTATGGCTACACCTTC. The full variable domain, its missing parts supplied by reference TRBV5-4 and TRBJ1-2, is ETGVTQSPTHLIKTRGQQVTLRCSSQSGHNTVSWYQQALGQGPQFIFQYYREEENGRGNFPPRFSGLQFPNYSSELNVNALELDDSALYLCASSQTGDRNYGYTFGSGTRLTVV.

The J gene is TRBJ2-5, the V gene TRBV11-2, with 10 positions matching TRBD2. From germline, CDR1 is SGHAT and CDR2 FQNNGV. The CDR3 is made up of 16 amino acids. V shed 3 bases and J 1 base; nucleotides not matched to a gene: 5. The chain's CDR3 is CASSLSASGGQETQYF. The CDR3 DNA reads as TGTGCCAGCAGCTTGTCGGCTAGCGGGGGCCAAGAGACCCAGTACTTC.

V is TRBV2 and J is TRBJ2-1, with D possibly matching TRBD1 (5 bases). The CDR3 totals 16 residues. V was clipped by 6 bases and J by 4 bases, with 19 bases between them. Per germline, CDR1 SNHLY and CDR2 FYNNEI. CDR3 DNA: TGTGCCAGCAGGTTTACAGGTATCCATAAGTACAATGAGCAGTTCTTC. It encodes CASRFTGIHKYNEQFF.

Comments on this clone: A read error may account for a junction end that differs from germline. This rearrangement joins TRBV7-7 to TRBJ2-3; TRBD2 matches 10 bases. The CDR3 is 15 residues long. CDR1 is SSHAT and CDR2 is FNYEAQ in the germline V gene (reference sequence). The CDR3: CASSLSGGAGDTQYF. The DNA for the CDR3 is TGTGCTAGCAGCTTGAGCGGGGGGGCTGGAGATACGCAGTATTTT.

The chain combines TRBV7-9 with TRBJ1-2; the D is unclear. The CDR3 is 15 amino acids. The germline CDR1 and CDR2 sequences are SEHNR and FQNEAQ (reference sequence). The V end lost 0 bases, the J end lost 8 bases, and 16 bases lay between the germline ends. CDR3 bases: TGTGCCAGCAGCTTAGCTGAGACGGGTGACCGCGGCTACACCTTC. Protein sequence: CASSLAETGDRGYTF.

Note on this clone: This sample includes further DNA sequences coding for the same CDR3. The CDR3 DNA is TGTGCCAGCAGCTCCGTTGGCGAGCAGTACTTC. It encodes CASSSVGEQYF. The J gene is TRBJ2-7, the V gene TRBV7-9; unclear D gene. Germline V lookup: CDR1 SEHNR, CDR2 FQNEAQ (reference sequence). With 4 bases removed from V and 6 bases from J, the gap between germline ends came to 7 bases. This CDR3 is 11 amino acids long. Together with reference TRBV7-9 and TRBJ2-7, the CDR3 gives the full variable domain: DTGVSQNPRHKITKRGQNVTFRCDPISEHNRLYWYRQTLGQGPEFLTYFQNEAQLEKSRLLSDRFSAERPKGSFSTLEIQRTEQGDSAMYLCASSSVGEQYFGPGTRLTVT.

V is TRBV10-2 and J is TRBJ1-5, with 9 nucleotides matching TRBD1. The CDR3 runs to 14 residues. Germline V lookup: CDR1 WSHSY, CDR2 SAAADI. With 6 bases clipped from V and 3 bases from J, the junction kept 3 bases outside the gene matches. The DNA for the CDR3 is TGCGCCAGCAGCCGGGACAGGGACAATCAGCCCCAGCATTTT. Protein: CASSRDRDNQPQHF.

This clone occurred once. The chain links TRBV7-2 to TRBJ2-3; D may be TRBD2 (6 bases). V lost 1 base and J 7 bases, leaving 15 bases between the germline ends. Germline-derived CDR1 and CDR2 are SGHTA and FQGNSA. The CDR3 extends over 15 amino acids. The CDR3 spells CASSLDPAGLNTQYF. DNA for the CDR3: TGTGCCAGCAGCTTAGACCCAGCGGGTTTGAATACGCAGTATTTT.

The chain joins TRBV5-4 to TRBJ1-5; D is possibly TRBD1 (5 bases). The V gene's germline CDR1 is SGHNT and CDR2 YYREEE (reference sequence). V was shortened by 2 bases and J by 9 bases, with 12 bases between the two germline ends. CDR3 length equals 13 residues. The CDR3 here is CASSFGGTGPQHF. The CDR3, as DNA: TGTGCCAGCAGCTTTGGCGGGACGGGGCCCCAGCATTTT.

The CDR3 loop reads CASSQVRGAKSGANVLTF. The CDR3 DNA follows: TGTGCCAGCAGCCAAGTGCGGGGGGCGAAGTCTGGGGCCAACGTCCTGACTTTC. This chain uses TRBV4-2 with TRBJ2-6, with 8 bases fitting TRBD2. CDR1 and CDR2 (germline): LGHNA, YNFKEQ. The CDR3 has 18 residues. Trimming cost V 1 base and J 1 base; bases outside gene matches: 6.

The chain uses TRBV18 and TRBJ1-1; D may be TRBD1 (6 bases). The germline V and J ends were trimmed by 6 bases and 5 bases, with 16 bases remaining between them. CDR3 length: 14 residues. Per germline, CDR1 KGHSH and CDR2 LQKENI. CDR3 in DNA: TGTGCCAGCTCCATTTTGGGGGCCGTAACTGAAGCTTTCTTT. Its protein is CASSILGAVTEAFF. Filled out from reference TRBV18 and TRBJ1-1, the complete variable domain reads NAGVMQNPRHLVRRRGQEARLRCSPMKGHSHVYWYRQLPEEGLKFMVYLQKENIIDESGMPKERFSAEFPKEGPSILRIQQVVRGDSAAYFCASSILGAVTEAFFGQGTRLTVV.

The rearrangement links TRBV28 to TRBJ1-2; no clear D gene. CDR3 length: 15 residues. The V end lost 3 bases, the J end lost 4 bases, and 15 bases lay between the germline ends. Germline V gene data show CDR1 as MDHEN and CDR2 as SYDVKM. The CDR3 loop is CASSFIERTGYGYTF. As DNA, the CDR3 is TGTGCCAGCAGTTTTATTGAGAGGACGGGCTATGGCTACACCTTC.

This chain links TRBV18 with TRBJ1-1, with unresolved D. Germline V gene lookup returns CDR1 KGHSH and CDR2 LQKENI. The V end was cut by 3 bases, the J end by 7 bases, with 12 bases between. CDR3 length: 13 amino acids. This chain's CDR3 is CASSPEVYGEAFF. CDR3 nucleotides: TGTGCCAGCTCACCCGAGGTGTATGGTGAAGCTTTCTTT.

V is TRBV2 and J is TRBJ2-7, with 7 bases that match TRBD1. Germline values: CDR1 SNHLY, CDR2 FYNNEI. This CDR3 has 16 residues. With V trimmed by 4 bases and J by 5 bases, 14 bases remained unmatched. This CDR3 is CASSGQTVGQAHEQYF. The CDR3 DNA follows: TGTGCCAGCAGTGGTCAGACCGTCGGACAGGCCCACGAGCAGTACTTC.